The 32 T cell receptor beta chains in this list originate from one sample, sequenced in a study of beta chain features in type 1 diabetes. All of the isolated RNA was reverse transcribed, so expressed TCRB transcripts were sequenced. Method: immunoSEQ multiplex PCR; TCRdb's copy keeps in-frame clones and lacks some. This table has around 710,000 clones, around 12% appearing once. These receptors are not linked to any known antigen. Findings and caveats of the study: All four CD4+ subsets from Type 1 diabetes patients carried moderately but significantly shorter TCRB CDR3s.

The sequencing sample was made of naive CD4+ T cells from blood. The origin of the receptors is a man aged 25 to 40 with type 1 diabetes.

About this clone itself: The same CDR3 is also encoded by other DNA sequences in this sample. The chain combines TRBV6-5 with TRBJ1-2; TRBD1 aligns across 8 bases. The CDR3 covers 13 residues. J lost 4 bases, V lost 6 bases, and 4 bases had no gene match. The V gene's germline CDR1 is MNHEY and CDR2 SVGAGI. For the CDR3, the DNA is TGTGCCAGCAGCCCGGACAGGGCCTATGGCTACACCTTC. Its translation: CASSPDRAYGYTF.

The V gene is TRBV7-2, the J gene TRBJ2-3, with D tentatively TRBD2 (6 bases). Between the trimmed V and J ends, which lost 6 bases and 5 bases, there was a span of 9 bases. Germline V gene data show CDR1 as SGHTA and CDR2 as FQGNSA. CDR3 size: 12 residues. DNA for the CDR3: TGTGCCAGCAGTACCGGGGGAGATACGCAGTATTTT. Amino acid sequence: CASSTGGDTQYF.

The CDR3 DNA reads TGCAGCGTTGGGTCCAGTGGAGATACGCAGTATTTT. Protein sequence: CSVGSSGDTQYF. The chain has TRBV29-1 and TRBJ2-3; D remains ambiguous. The CDR3 has 12 amino acids. The germline CDR1 and CDR2 sequences are SQVTM and ANQGSEA. V was cut by 4 bases and J by 5 bases, with 10 bases left in between.

This chain uses TRBV7-9 with TRBJ1-5; the D is unclear. Germline-derived CDR1 and CDR2 are SEHNR and FQNEAQ (reference sequence). The CDR3 runs 13 residues. Trimming left V 5 bases short and J 4 bases short, with 9 bases between. The CDR3 sequence is CASSHLGNQPQHF. For the CDR3, the DNA is TGTGCCAGCAGCCACTTGGGGAATCAGCCCCAGCATTTT.

The table lists this clone with a few counts. The sample contains more than one DNA sequence encoding this CDR3. The chain uses TRBV7-2 and TRBJ1-5; D is unclear. This CDR3 spans 13 amino acids. Trimming left V 3 bases short and J 1 base short, with 4 bases between. The germline V gene has CDR1 SGHTA and CDR2 FQGNSA. The DNA of the CDR3 is TGTGCCAGCAGCTTCACCAGCAATCAGCCCCAGCATTTT. Protein: CASSFTSNQPQHF.

A few counts support this clone. The chain uses TRBV5-4 and TRBJ2-7; TRBD1 agrees at 7 bases. Germline CDR1 SGHNT, CDR2 YYREEE (reference sequence). This CDR3 comprises 12 residues. J lost 3 bases, V lost 3 bases, and 0 bases had no gene match. CDR3 residues: CASSSGGYEQYF. The CDR3 region has the DNA TGTGCCAGCAGCTCAGGGGGCTACGAGCAGTACTTC. The full variable domain, completed using reference TRBV5-4 and TRBJ2-7, is ETGVTQSPTHLIKTRGQQVTLRCSSQSGHNTVSWYQQALGQGPQFIFQYYREEENGRGNFPPRFSGLQFPNYSSELNVNALELDDSALYLCASSSGGYEQYFGPGTRLTVT.

This clone was observed a few times. This chain joins TRBV14 and TRBJ2-5, with a weak D call TRBD1 (6 bases). The germline V gene encodes CDR1 SGHDN and CDR2 FVKESK. V lost 0 bases to trimming and J lost 2 bases, with 7 bases between them. The CDR3 is 14 residues long. Written as DNA, the CDR3 is TGTGCCAGCAGCCAAGACAGGGGTCAAGAGACCCAGTACTTC. It encodes CASSQDRGQETQYF.

The chain recombines TRBV10-3 with TRBJ2-7; D gene unclear. The CDR3 covers 11 residues. The germline gives CDR1 ENHRY, CDR2 SYGVKD. V gave up 4 bases and J gave up 3 bases, with 4 bases separating them. The CDR3, as DNA: TGTGCCATCAGTGCTAACTACGAGCAGTACTTC. This translates into CAISANYEQYF.

This clone was picked up a small number of times. The sample has other DNA sequences that encode this CDR3 too. CDR3 sequence: CASSVAYTGELFF. The CDR3 bases are TGTGCCAGCAGCGTAGCTTACACCGGGGAGCTGTTTTTT. This chain joins TRBV9 and TRBJ2-2; D unresolved. There are 13 residues in the CDR3. In germline, CDR1 is SGDLS, CDR2 YYNGEE. V lost 0 bases and J 3 bases, leaving 3 bases between the germline ends.

This clone turned up a few times. The J gene is TRBJ1-1, the V gene TRBV5-4; 9 nucleotides agree with TRBD1. CDR1 and CDR2 from the germline V gene are SGHNT and YYREEE (reference sequence). Trimming took 4 bases from V and 4 from J; bases not matched to a gene: 8. The CDR3 length is 15 residues. CDR3 residues: CASSPTGGVGTEAFF. Here the CDR3 DNA reads TGTGCCAGCAGCCCGACAGGGGGGGTGGGCACTGAAGCTTTCTTT.

This clone has only a few counts. The chain employs TRBV7-9 and TRBJ1-5; D may be TRBD1 (5 bases). The CDR3 has 16 residues. V shed 5 bases and J shed 2 bases, with 16 bases lying between them. Germline CDR1 SEHNR, CDR2 FQNEAQ (reference sequence). In DNA form, the CDR3 reads TGTGCCAGCAGCCCCCCAGGAGGGGCGGGCAATCAGCCCCAGCATTTT. Its translation is CASSPPGGAGNQPQHF.

This clone was counted between two and nine times. CDR3 in amino acids: CASSDRGARETQYF. The CDR3 DNA sequence: TGTGCCAGCAGTGATAGGGGGGCGCGAGAGACCCAGTACTTC. The chain employs TRBV25-1 and TRBJ2-5; either TRBD1 or TRBD2 may fit D (6 bases each). The CDR3 contains 14 residues. The V gene lost 3 bases and the J gene lost 4 bases, with 12 bases spanning the gap. From germline, CDR1 is MGHDK and CDR2 SYGVNS.

A few counts support this clone. The chain employs TRBV27 and TRBJ2-3, with 9 positions matching TRBD2. The CDR3 is 16 amino acids. Losses at the gene ends were 3 bases for V and 5 bases for J; bases not matched to a gene: 9. Per germline, CDR1 MNHEY and CDR2 SMNVEV (reference sequence). CDR3 in DNA: TGTGCCAGCAGTTTGGAGGCTAGCGGGACCAAAGATACGCAGTATTTT. The encoded protein is CASSLEASGTKDTQYF.

This clone was counted a few times. Within the sample, other DNA sequences also encode this same CDR3. J is TRBJ2-7 and V is TRBV7-9; possibly TRBD1 for D (6 bases). The CDR3 totals 13 residues. The germline V and J ends were trimmed by 5 bases and 0 bases, with 8 bases remaining between them. The germline CDR1 and CDR2 sequences are SEHNR and FQNEAQ (reference sequence). This chain's CDR3 is CASSPDSSYEQYF. CDR3 coding DNA: TGTGCCAGCAGCCCGGACAGCTCCTACGAGCAGTACTTC.

J is TRBJ2-2 and V is TRBV7-2; D is perhaps TRBD1 or TRBD2 (5 bases each). The CDR3 is made up of 16 amino acids. Germline V gene lookup returns CDR1 SGHTA and CDR2 FQGNSA. The V and J ends lost 1 base and 3 bases respectively, with 12 bases between them. The CDR3 DNA reads TGTGCCAGCAGCTTAGTTCCAGGGCGGGACACCGGGGAGCTGTTTTTT. Encoded protein: CASSLVPGRDTGELFF. The full variable domain, completed using reference TRBV7-2 and TRBJ2-2, is GAGVSQSPSNKVTEKGKDVELRCDPISGHTALYWYRQSLGQGLEFLIYFQGNSAPDKSGLPSDRFSAERTGGSVSTLTIQRTQQEDSAVYLCASSLVPGRDTGELFFGEGSRLTVL.

This clone was seen more than once but under ten times. This chain uses TRBV5-1 with TRBJ2-2, with 8 nucleotides matching TRBD2. The CDR3 loop spans 14 amino acids. J gave up 4 bases and V 6 bases, and 5 bases lay outside the gene matches. CDR1 and CDR2 from the germline V gene are SGHRS and YFSETQ. This chain's CDR3 is CASKAGGSTGELFF. The CDR3 DNA reads as TGCGCCAGCAAGGCGGGGGGCAGCACCGGGGAGCTGTTTTTT.

This clone turned up a few times. The V and J genes are TRBV27 and TRBJ1-2, with D tentatively TRBD1 (5 bases). In germline, CDR1 is MNHEY, CDR2 SMNVEV (reference sequence). V lost 7 bases, J lost 3 bases, and 9 bases lay in between. This CDR3 has 12 amino acids. The DNA for the CDR3 is TGTGCCAGCATTCCGGGGGACTATGGCTACACCTTC. Its protein product is CASIPGDYGYTF.

This chain connects TRBV18 to TRBJ1-1; D unresolved. Germline CDR1 is KGHSH and CDR2 is LQKENI. The CDR3 runs 15 residues. The V and J ends lost 1 base and 4 bases respectively, with 13 bases between them. The CDR3 reads CASSPQAPDFTEAFF. The CDR3 DNA reads TGTGCCAGCTCACCACAAGCTCCGGACTTCACTGAAGCTTTCTTT.

V and J are TRBV28 and TRBJ1-5; 9 nucleotides match TRBD1. Trimming at V came to 6 bases and at J to 7 bases, leaving 10 bases not matched to a gene. The CDR3 runs 15 residues. Per the germline V gene, CDR1 is MDHEN and CDR2 is SYDVKM. The CDR3 is CASSPQGARRQPQHF. For the CDR3, the DNA is TGTGCCAGCAGCCCACAGGGGGCGCGGAGGCAGCCCCAGCATTTT.

The gene calls are TRBV27 and TRBJ2-7; D not resolved. The germline V gene encodes CDR1 MNHEY and CDR2 SMNVEV (reference sequence). The CDR3 contains 14 residues. V dropped 6 bases and J dropped 0 bases, with 12 bases sitting between them. The CDR3 sequence: CASRPGPHSYEQYF. The DNA of the CDR3 is TGTGCCAGCAGACCGGGTCCTCACTCCTACGAGCAGTACTTC.

The rearrangement joins TRBV18 to TRBJ2-5; D assignment may be TRBD1 or TRBD2 (5 bases each). Germline V gives CDR1 KGHSH, CDR2 LQKENI. This CDR3 is 14 amino acids long. Deletions cut 1 base from V and 1 base from J, with 7 bases between. DNA of the CDR3: TGTGCCAGCTCACCACGGGACGGCCAAGAGACCCAGTACTTC. Encoded protein: CASSPRDGQETQYF.

This clone has just a few counts. In DNA form, the CDR3 reads TGCAGCGTTGACTTTCAGACGACAGGGCGTCGCTATGGCTACACCTTC. Translated, it gives CSVDFQTTGRRYGYTF. V usage is TRBV29-1 and J usage is TRBJ1-2; 7 positions match TRBD1. Per the germline V gene, CDR1 is SQVTM and CDR2 is ANQGSEA. There are 16 residues in the CDR3. The V segment lost 3 bases and the J segment 4 bases; nucleotides outside the gene matches: 14.

V gene TRBV7-2 combines with J gene TRBJ2-7; 8 nucleotides align to TRBD1. The V and J ends lost 1 base and 2 bases, in that order; junction bases with no gene match: 13. The CDR3 extends over 18 amino acids. The germline gives CDR1 SGHTA, CDR2 FQGNSA. The CDR3 DNA follows: TGTGCCAGCAGCTTAGTGTGGGACAGGCCTTCCGGTACCTACGAGCAGTACTTC. The encoded protein is CASSLVWDRPSGTYEQYF.

Comment on this clone: This sample also contains other DNA sequences that code for the same CDR3. CDR3 in amino acids: CSVGGRASYEQYF. CDR3 sequence (DNA): TGCAGCGTTGGGGGCAGGGCCTCCTACGAGCAGTACTTC. The chain employs TRBV29-1 and TRBJ2-7; the D gene is possibly TRBD1 (5 bases). There are 13 residues in the CDR3. Trimming cost V 4 bases and J 0 bases, with 10 bases left between them. Germline assignment: CDR1 SQVTM and CDR2 ANQGSEA.

This clone was seen many times. CDR3 sequence (DNA): TGTGCCAGCAGCTTGATAGAGGGACCTACTGAATACTTC. Translation gives CASSLIEGPTEYF. The chain combines TRBV7-9 with TRBJ2-7; TRBD1 or TRBD2 may be the D gene (5 bases each). Per germline, CDR1 SEHNR and CDR2 FQNEAQ (reference sequence). V was pared by 3 bases and J by 13 bases, with 19 bases between. The length of the CDR3 is 13 residues.

This chain links TRBV7-2 with TRBJ2-7, with D perhaps being TRBD1 or TRBD2 (6 bases each). Trimming shortened V by 4 bases and J by 4 bases, and 17 bases separated the two germline ends. This CDR3 has 15 amino acids. Per the germline V gene, CDR1 is SGHTA and CDR2 is FQGNSA. The CDR3 nucleotides read TGTGCCAGCAGCTCAGGAGGGACAAGTCGGTACGAGCAGTACTTC. Translating gives CASSSGGTSRYEQYF.

V is TRBV5-4 and J is TRBJ2-7; 8 bases align to TRBD1. Germline lookup yields CDR1 SGHNT and CDR2 YYREEE (reference sequence). This CDR3 is 15 amino acids long. V was clipped by 1 base and J by 2 bases; unmatched bases: 5. Written as DNA, the CDR3 is TGTGCCAGCAGCTTGATGGGACAGGCGGCCTACGAGCAGTACTTC. Translating gives CASSLMGQAAYEQYF.

The chain employs TRBV4-3 and TRBJ2-2, with D possibly TRBD1 on 6 matching bases. The germline gives CDR1 LGHNA, CDR2 YSLEER. The CDR3 extends over 17 amino acids. Trimming left V 4 bases short and J 7 bases short, with 22 bases between. Written as DNA, the CDR3 is TGCGCCAGCAGCCCTCGCTTTGGCAGGGGAGTAGGCGGGGAGCTGTTTTTT. This gives the protein CASSPRFGRGVGGELFF.

In its sample, this clone was seen a few times. This sequence joins TRBV6-6 and TRBJ1-2; 9 bases agree with TRBD1. The CDR3 has 15 residues. The V gene's germline CDR1 is MNHNY and CDR2 SVGAGI (reference sequence). The trim removed 5 bases at V and 6 bases at J, leaving 10 bases unmatched. CDR3 nucleotide sequence: TGTGCCAGCAGTCGCCCCGGGACAGGGAACGATGGCTACACCTTC. Amino acid sequence: CASSRPGTGNDGYTF.

V is TRBV29-1 and J is TRBJ1-4, with 7 bases matching TRBD1. The CDR3 is made up of 14 amino acids. Germline V gene sequence: CDR1 SQVTM, CDR2 ANQGSEA. V shed 3 bases, J shed 5 bases, and the junction held 6 bases outside the gene matches. The CDR3 region has the DNA TGCAGCGTTGAGACCGGGACAGCGAATGAAAAACTGTTTTTT. Translated, it gives CSVETGTANEKLFF. Full variable domain (rest looked up from reference TRBV29-1 and TRBJ1-4): SAVISQKPSRDICQRGTSLTIQCQVDSQVTMMFWYRQQPGQSLTLIATANQGSEATYESGFVIDKFPISRPNLTFSTLTVSNMSPEDSSIYLCSVETGTANEKLFFGSGTQLSVL.

This rearrangement joins TRBV7-2 to TRBJ2-5, with D perhaps TRBD1 (6 bases). This CDR3 has 16 amino acids. Germline loops: CDR1 SGHTA, CDR2 FQGNSA. The V end was cut by 4 bases, the J end by 4 bases, with 19 bases between. Here the CDR3 DNA reads TGTGCCAGCAGCTCCTTCCGGGGCCTAGGGGGAGAGACCCAGTACTTC. Amino acids: CASSSFRGLGGETQYF.

V gene TRBV4-3 combines with J gene TRBJ1-2, with a tentative D call TRBD1 (5 bases). Trimming stripped 1 base from V and 4 bases from J, with 10 bases between. The CDR3 contains 14 residues. Germline values: CDR1 LGHNA, CDR2 YSLEER. Here the CDR3 reads CASSQGGGSYGYTF. The CDR3 DNA is TGCGCCAGCAGCCAAGGGGGGGGATCCTATGGCTACACCTTC.